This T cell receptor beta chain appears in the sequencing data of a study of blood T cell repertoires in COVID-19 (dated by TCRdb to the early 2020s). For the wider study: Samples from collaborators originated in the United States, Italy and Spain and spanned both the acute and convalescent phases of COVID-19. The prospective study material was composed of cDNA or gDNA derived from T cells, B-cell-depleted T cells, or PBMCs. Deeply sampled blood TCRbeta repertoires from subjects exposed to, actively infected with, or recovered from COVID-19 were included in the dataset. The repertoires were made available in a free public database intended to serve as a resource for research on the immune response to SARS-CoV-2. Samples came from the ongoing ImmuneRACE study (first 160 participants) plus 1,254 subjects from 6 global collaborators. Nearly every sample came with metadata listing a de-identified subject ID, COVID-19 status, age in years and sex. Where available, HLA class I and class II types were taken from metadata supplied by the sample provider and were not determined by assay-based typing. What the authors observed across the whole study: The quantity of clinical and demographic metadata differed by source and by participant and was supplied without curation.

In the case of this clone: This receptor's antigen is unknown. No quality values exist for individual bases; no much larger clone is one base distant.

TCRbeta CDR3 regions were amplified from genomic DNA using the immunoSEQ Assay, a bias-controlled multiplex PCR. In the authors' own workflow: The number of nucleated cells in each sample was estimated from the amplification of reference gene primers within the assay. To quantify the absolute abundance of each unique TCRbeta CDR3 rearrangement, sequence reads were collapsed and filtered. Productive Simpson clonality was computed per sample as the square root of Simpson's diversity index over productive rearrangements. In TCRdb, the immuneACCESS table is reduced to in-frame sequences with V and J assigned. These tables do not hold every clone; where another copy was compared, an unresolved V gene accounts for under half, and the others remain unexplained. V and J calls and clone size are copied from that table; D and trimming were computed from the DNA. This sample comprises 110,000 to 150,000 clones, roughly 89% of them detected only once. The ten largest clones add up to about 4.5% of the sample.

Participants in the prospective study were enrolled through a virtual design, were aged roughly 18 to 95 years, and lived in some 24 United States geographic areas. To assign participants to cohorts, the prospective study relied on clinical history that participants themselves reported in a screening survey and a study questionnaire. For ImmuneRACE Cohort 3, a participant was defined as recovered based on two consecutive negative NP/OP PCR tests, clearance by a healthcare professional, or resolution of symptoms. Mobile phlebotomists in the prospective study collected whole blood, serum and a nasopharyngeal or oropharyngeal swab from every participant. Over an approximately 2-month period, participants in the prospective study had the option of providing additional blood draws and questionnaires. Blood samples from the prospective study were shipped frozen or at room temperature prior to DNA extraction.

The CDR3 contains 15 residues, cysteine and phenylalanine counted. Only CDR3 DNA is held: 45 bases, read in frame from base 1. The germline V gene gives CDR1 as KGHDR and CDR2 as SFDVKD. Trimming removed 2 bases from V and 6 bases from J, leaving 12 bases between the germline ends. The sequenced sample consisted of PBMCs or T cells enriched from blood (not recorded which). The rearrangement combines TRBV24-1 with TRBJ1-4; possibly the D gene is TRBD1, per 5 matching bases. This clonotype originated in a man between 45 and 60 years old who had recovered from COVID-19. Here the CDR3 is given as CATSDSQGGDEKLFF. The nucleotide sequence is TGTGCCACCAGTGATTCTCAGGGAGGGGATGAAAAACTGTTTTTT.